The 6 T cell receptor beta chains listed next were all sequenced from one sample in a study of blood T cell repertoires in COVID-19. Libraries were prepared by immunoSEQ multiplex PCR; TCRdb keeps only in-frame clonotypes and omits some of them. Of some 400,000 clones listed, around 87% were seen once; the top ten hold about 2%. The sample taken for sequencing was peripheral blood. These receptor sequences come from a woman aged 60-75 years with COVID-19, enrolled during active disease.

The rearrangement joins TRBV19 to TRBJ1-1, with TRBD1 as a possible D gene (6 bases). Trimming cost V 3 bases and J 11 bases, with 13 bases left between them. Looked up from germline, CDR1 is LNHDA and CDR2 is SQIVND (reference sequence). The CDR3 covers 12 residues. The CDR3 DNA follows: TGTGCCAGTAGTATTGGGGGCGGAAGGGCTTTCTTT. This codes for CASSIGGGRAFF.

CDR3: CASSFLQGARGNTIYF. Here the CDR3 DNA reads TGCGCCAGCAGCTTCCTACAGGGGGCGAGAGGAAACACCATATATTTT. This rearrangement joins TRBV5-1 to TRBJ1-3; 9 positions match TRBD1. The CDR3 runs 16 residues. Losses at the gene ends were 2 bases for V and 4 bases for J; bases not matched to a gene: 7. Germline V gene sequence: CDR1 SGHRS, CDR2 YFSETQ.

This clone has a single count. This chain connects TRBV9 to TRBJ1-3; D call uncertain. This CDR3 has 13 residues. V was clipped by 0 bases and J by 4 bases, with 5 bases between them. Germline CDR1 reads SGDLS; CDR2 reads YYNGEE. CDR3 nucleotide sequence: TGTGCCAGCAGCGTAGTGGCCGGAAACACCATATATTTT. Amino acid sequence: CASSVVAGNTIYF.

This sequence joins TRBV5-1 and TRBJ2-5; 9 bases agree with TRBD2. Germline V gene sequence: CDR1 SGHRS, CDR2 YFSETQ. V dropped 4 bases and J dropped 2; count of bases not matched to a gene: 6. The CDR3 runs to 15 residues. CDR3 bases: TGCGCCAGCAGCGGGGGACTAGCCCCACAAGAGACCCAGTACTTC. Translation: CASSGGLAPQETQYF.

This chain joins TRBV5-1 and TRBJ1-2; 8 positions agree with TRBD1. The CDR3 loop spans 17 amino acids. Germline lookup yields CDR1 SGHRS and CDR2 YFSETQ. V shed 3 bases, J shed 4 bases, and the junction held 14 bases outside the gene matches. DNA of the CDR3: TGCGCCAGCAGCTCACCCTTTATGGGACAGGAGTCCTATGGCTACACCTTC. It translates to CASSSPFMGQESYGYTF.

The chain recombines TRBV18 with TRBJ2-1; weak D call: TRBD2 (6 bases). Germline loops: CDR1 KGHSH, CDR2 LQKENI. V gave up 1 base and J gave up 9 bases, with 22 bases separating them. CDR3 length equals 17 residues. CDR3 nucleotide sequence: TGTGCCAGCTCACCACTTCGAGCCGGACTATCTTTTTCTGAGCAGTTCTTC. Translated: CASSPLRAGLSFSEQFF.